A selection of T cell receptor beta chains follows, all from one sample in a study of cytomegalovirus exposure and HLA in healthy donors. Some clones are missing from TCRdb's copy, which holds only in-frame ones; the method was immunoSEQ multiplex PCR. The data show 110,000 to 150,000 clones, 89% seen once. The sequenced material came from PBMCs. All receptors derive from a woman younger than 30 in good health and CMV-seropositive. CDR3s include the opening cysteine and the closing phenylalanine or tryptophan. D genes are given only for firm matches. Rows may omit the clone size; those that give it use once, few, many or a size class.

once TRBJ2-4 TRBD2 TRBV9 CASSVESGGPANIQYF TGTGCCAGCAGCGTAGAGTCGGGAGGACCTGCGAACATTCAGTACTTC
- TRBJ2-1 - TRBV7-2 CASSQRGGASYNEQFF TGTGCCAGCAGCCAAAGGGGGGGGGCCTCCTACAATGAGCAGTTCTTC
- TRBJ1-5 - TRBV19 CASTDLDQPQHF TGTGCCAGTACGGACTTGGATCAGCCCCAGCATTTT
- TRBJ1-5 TRBD1 TRBV6-1 CATVTGSNQPQHF TGTGCCACCGTGACAGGGAGCAATCAGCCCCAGCATTTT
- TRBJ2-6 - TRBV28 CASSLLVGANVLTF TGTGCCAGCAGTTTATTAGTGGGGGCCAACGTCCTGACTTTC
- TRBJ1-1 TRBD1 TRBV10-3 CATYRDSGANTEAFF TGTGCCACCTACCGGGACAGCGGAGCGAACACTGAAGCTTTCTTT
- TRBJ2-3 TRBD1 TRBV10-3 CAITGTATDTQYF TGTGCCATCACCGGGACAGCAACAGATACGCAGTATTTT
once TRBJ1-2 - TRBV28 CASRLGTHLYGYTF TGTGCCAGCAGGCTTGGGACTCACCTATATGGCTACACCTTC
- TRBJ2-5 - TRBV5-4 CASRSRGLLGETQYF TGTGCCAGCAGGTCCCGGGGTTTGCTGGGGGAGACCCAGTACTTC
- TRBJ1-2 TRBD1 TRBV19 CASTPDRGHGYTF TGTGCCAGTACCCCCGACAGGGGACACGGCTACACCTTC
- TRBJ1-1 - TRBV28 CASSSGDINTEAFF TGTGCCAGCAGTTCCGGGGACATCAACACTGAAGCTTTCTTT
- TRBJ2-7 TRBD1 TRBV4-2 CASSHLDRGENYEQYF TGTGCCAGCAGCCACCTAGACAGGGGTGAAAACTACGAGCAGTACTTC
- TRBJ2-3 - TRBV9 CASSVYARESDTQYF TGTGCCAGCAGCGTATATGCCAGGGAATCAGATACGCAGTATTTT
- TRBJ2-3 - TRBV5-6 CASSLAGIGTDTQYF TGTGCCAGCAGCTTGGCGGGGATCGGCACAGATACGCAGTATTTT
- TRBJ2-3 TRBD2 TRBV9 CASSVTGLAGEADTQYF TGTGCCAGCAGCGTAACGGGACTAGCGGGGGAGGCAGATACGCAGTATTTT
- TRBJ2-1 TRBD2 TRBV9 CASRDPSGTYNEQFF TGTGCCAGCAGAGATCCTAGCGGGACCTACAATGAGCAGTTCTTC
- TRBJ2-7 TRBD2 TRBV4-2 CASSQEEASGASYEQYF TGTGCCAGCAGCCAAGAAGAGGCTAGCGGGGCGTCCTACGAGCAGTACTTC
- TRBJ2-2 TRBD2 TRBV7-2 CASSLGLAGNTGELFF TGTGCCAGCAGCTTGGGACTAGCGGGGAACACCGGGGAGCTGTTTTTT
- TRBJ2-7 TRBD1 TRBV28 CASSTGTGDEQYF TGTGCCAGCAGTACCGGGACAGGGGACGAGCAGTACTTC
- TRBJ1-4 - TRBV5-1 CASSLSGTDEKLFF TGCGCCAGCAGCCTATCCGGGACTGATGAAAAACTGTTTTTT
- TRBJ1-5 - TRBV28 CASSFRGINSNQPQHF TGTGCCAGCAGTTTCAGAGGGATCAATAGCAATCAGCCCCAGCATTTT
- TRBJ2-7 TRBD2 TRBV7-2 CASSLASGLAANYEQYF TGTGCCAGCAGCTTAGCGTCAGGACTAGCGGCAAACTACGAGCAGTACTTC
- TRBJ1-5 - TRBV5-4 CASSNGGSNQPQHF TGTGCCAGCTCAAACGGGGGGTCCAATCAGCCCCAGCATTTT
- TRBJ1-2 TRBD1 TRBV28 CASSFRGQGARGYTF TGTGCCAGCAGTTTTCGGGGACAGGGGGCGAGAGGCTACACCTTC